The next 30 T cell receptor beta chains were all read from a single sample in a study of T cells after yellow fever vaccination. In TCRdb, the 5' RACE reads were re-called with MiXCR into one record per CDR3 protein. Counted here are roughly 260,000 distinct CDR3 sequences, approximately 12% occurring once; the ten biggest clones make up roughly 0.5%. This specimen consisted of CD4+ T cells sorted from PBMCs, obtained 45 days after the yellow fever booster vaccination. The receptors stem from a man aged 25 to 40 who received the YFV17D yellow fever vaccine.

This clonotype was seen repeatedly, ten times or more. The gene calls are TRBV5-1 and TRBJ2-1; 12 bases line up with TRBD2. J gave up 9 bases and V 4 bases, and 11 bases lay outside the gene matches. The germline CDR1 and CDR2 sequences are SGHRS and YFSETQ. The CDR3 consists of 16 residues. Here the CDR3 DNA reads TGCGCCAGCAGCACGCTAGCGGGAGGGAGGTCACTTGAGCAGTTCTTC. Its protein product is CASSTLAGGRSLEQFF.

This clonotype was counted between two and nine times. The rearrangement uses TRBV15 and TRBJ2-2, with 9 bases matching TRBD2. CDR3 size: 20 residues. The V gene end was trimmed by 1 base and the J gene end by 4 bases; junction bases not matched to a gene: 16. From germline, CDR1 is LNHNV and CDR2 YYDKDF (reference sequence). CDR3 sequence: CATSRAGGLAKVAGTGELFF. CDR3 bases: TGTGCCACCAGCAGAGCGGGGGGACTAGCTAAAGTTGCGGGCACCGGGGAGCTGTTTTTT.

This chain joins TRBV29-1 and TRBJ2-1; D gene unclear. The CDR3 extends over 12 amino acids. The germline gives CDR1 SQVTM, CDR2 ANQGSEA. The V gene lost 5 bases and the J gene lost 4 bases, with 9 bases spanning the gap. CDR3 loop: CSVTLGYNEQFF. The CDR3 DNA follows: TGCAGCGTTACCCTAGGTTACAATGAGCAGTTCTTC.

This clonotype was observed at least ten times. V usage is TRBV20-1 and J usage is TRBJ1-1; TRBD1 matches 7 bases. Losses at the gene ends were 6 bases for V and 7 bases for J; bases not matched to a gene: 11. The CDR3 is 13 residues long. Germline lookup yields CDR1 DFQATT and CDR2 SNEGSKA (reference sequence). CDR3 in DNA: TGCAGTGCCAGGACAGGCCGAGGGGGTGAAGCTTTCTTT. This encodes CSARTGRGGEAFF.

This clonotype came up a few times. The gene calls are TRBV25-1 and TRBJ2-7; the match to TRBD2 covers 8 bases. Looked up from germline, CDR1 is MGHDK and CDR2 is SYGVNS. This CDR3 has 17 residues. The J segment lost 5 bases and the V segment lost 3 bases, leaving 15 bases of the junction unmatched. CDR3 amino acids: CASSDLQNSGAGDEQYF. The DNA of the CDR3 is TGTGCCAGCAGTGACCTCCAGAATAGCGGGGCCGGGGACGAGCAGTACTTC.

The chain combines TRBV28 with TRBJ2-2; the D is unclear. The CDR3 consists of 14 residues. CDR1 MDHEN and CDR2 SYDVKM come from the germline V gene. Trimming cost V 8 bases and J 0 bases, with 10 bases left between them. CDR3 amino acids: CASLTTPNTGELFF. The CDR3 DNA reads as TGTGCCAGCCTTACTACACCGAACACCGGGGAGCTGTTTTTT.

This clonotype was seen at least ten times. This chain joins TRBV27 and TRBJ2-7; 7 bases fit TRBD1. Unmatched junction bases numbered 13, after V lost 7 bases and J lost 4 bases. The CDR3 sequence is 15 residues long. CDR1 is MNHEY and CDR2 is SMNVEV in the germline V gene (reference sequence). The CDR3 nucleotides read TGTGCCAGCATCCAATCCCCGGGACAGTCTTACGAGCAGTACTTC. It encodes CASIQSPGQSYEQYF.

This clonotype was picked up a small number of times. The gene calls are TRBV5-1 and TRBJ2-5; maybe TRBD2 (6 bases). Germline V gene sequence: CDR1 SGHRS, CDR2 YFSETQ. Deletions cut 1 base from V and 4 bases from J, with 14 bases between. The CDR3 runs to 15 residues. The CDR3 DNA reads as TGCGCCAGCAGCTTGCGGGGCCCGGAGGGAGAGACCCAGTACTTC. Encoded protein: CASSLRGPEGETQYF.

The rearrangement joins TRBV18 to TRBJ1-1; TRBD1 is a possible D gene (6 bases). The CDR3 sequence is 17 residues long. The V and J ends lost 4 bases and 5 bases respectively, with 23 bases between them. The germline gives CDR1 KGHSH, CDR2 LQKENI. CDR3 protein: CASSLNRKGGLWTEAFF. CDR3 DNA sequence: TGTGCCAGCTCACTCAATCGGAAAGGGGGGTTATGGACTGAAGCTTTCTTT. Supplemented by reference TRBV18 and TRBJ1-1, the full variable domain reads NAGVMQNPRHLVRRRGQEARLRCSPMKGHSHVYWYRQLPEEGLKFMVYLQKENIIDESGMPKERFSAEFPKEGPSILRIQQVVRGDSAAYFCASSLNRKGGLWTEAFFGQGTRLTVV.

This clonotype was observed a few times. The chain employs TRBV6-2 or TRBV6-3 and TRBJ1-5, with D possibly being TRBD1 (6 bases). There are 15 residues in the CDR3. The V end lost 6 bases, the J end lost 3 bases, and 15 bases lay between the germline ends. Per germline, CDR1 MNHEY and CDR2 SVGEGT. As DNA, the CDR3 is TGTGCCAGCAGCAAGCTTGGGGGCCCCAATCAGCCCCAGCATTTT. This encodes CASSKLGGPNQPQHF.

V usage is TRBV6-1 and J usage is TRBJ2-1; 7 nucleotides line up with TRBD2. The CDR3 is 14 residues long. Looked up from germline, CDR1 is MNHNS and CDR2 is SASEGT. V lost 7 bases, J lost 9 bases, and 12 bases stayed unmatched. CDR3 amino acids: CASNGEGGPFEQFF. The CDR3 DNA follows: TGTGCCAGCAATGGGGAGGGAGGGCCTTTTGAGCAGTTCTTC.

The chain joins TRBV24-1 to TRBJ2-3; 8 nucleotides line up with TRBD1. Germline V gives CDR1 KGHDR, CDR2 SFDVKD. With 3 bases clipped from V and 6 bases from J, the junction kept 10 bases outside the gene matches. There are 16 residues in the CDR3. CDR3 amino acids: CATSDPRGQGSDTQYF. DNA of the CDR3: TGTGCCACCAGTGATCCCCGCGGACAGGGCTCCGATACGCAGTATTTT.

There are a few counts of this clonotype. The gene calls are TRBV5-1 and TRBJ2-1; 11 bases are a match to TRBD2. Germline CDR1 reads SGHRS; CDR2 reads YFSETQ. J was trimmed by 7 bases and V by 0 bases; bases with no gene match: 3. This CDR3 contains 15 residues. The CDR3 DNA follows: TGCGCCAGCAGCTTGGGACTAGCGGGACGAAATGAGCAGTTCTTC. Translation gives CASSLGLAGRNEQFF.

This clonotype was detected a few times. CDR3 sequence reads: CSVIWGQSAQHF. The CDR3 DNA reads as TGCAGCGTCATTTGGGGCCAGTCAGCCCAGCATTTT. V and J are TRBV29-1 and TRBJ1-5, with D maybe TRBD1 (5 bases). The CDR3 loop spans 12 amino acids. Germline-derived CDR1 and CDR2 are SQVTM and ANQGSEA. V was shortened by 6 bases and J by 11 bases, with 17 bases between the two germline ends.

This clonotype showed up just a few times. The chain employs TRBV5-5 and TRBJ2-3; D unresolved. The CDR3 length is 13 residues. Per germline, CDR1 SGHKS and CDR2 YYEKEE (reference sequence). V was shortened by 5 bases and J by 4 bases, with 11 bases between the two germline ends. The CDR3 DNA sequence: TGTGCCAGCAGTTCCGGTCCCCCAGATACGCAGTATTTT. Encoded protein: CASSSGPPDTQYF. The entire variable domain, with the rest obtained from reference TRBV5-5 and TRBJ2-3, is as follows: DAGVTQSPTHLIKTRGQQVTLRCSPISGHKSVSWYQQVLGQGPQFIFQYYEKEERGRGNFPDRFSARQFPNYSSELNVNALLLGDSALYLCASSSGPPDTQYFGPGTRLTVL.

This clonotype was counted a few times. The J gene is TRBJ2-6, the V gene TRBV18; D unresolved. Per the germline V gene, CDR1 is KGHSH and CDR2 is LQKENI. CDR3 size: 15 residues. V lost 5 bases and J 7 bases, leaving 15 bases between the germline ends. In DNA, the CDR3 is TGTGCCAGCTCAACCCTGAGTAGGCTTGCCAACGTCCTGACTTTC. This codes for CASSTLSRLANVLTF.

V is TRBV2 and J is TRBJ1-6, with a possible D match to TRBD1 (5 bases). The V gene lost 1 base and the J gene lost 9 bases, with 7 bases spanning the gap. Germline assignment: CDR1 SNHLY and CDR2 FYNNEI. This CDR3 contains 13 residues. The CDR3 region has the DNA TGTGCCAGCAGTGAAGTTGGGGGTTCACCCCTCCACTTT. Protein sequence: CASSEVGGSPLHF.

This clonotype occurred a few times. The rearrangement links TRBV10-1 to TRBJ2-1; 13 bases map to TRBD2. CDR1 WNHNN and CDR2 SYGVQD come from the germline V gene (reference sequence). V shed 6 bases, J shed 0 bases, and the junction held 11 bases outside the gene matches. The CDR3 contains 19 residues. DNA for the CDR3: TGCGCCAGCAGCCCCGGGACTAGCGGGAAGGGTAACTCCTACAATGAGCAGTTCTTC. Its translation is CASSPGTSGKGNSYNEQFF.

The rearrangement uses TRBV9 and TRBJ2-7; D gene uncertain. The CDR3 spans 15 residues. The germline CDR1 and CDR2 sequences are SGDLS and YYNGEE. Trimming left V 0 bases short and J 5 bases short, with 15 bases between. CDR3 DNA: TGTGCCAGCAGCGTAGCAGGTGTTAGCTTCCACGAGCAGTACTTC. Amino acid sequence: CASSVAGVSFHEQYF.

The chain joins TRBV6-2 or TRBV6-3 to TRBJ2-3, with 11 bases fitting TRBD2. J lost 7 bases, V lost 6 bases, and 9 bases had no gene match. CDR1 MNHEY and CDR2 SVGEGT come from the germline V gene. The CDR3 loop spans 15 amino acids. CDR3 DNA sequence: TGTGCCAGCAGCTCAATAGCGGGAGGGCCAAATACGCAGTATTTT. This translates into CASSSIAGGPNTQYF.

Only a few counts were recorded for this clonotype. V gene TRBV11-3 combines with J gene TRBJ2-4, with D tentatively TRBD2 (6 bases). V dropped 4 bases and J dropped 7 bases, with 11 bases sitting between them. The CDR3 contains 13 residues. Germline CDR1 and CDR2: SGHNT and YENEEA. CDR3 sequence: CASSSDYRNIQYF. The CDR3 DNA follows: TGTGCCAGCAGCTCGGACTACCGCAACATTCAGTACTTC.

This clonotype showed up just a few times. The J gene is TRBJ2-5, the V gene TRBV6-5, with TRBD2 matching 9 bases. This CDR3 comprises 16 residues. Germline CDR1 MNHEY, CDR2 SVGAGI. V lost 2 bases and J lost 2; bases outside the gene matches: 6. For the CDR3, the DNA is TGTGCCAGCAGTTACGTTCTAGCGGGATTACAAGAGACCCAGTACTTC. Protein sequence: CASSYVLAGLQETQYF.

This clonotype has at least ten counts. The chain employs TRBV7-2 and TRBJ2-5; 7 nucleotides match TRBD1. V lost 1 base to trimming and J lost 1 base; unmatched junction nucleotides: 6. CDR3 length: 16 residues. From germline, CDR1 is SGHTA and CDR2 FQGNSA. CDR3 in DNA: TGTGCCAGCAGCTTAGGACCACAGGGGAGCCAAGAGACCCAGTACTTC. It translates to CASSLGPQGSQETQYF.

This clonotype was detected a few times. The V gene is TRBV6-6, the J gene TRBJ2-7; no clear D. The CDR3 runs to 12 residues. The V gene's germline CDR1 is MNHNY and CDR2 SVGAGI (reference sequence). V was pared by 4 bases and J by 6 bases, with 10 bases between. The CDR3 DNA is TGTGCCAGCAGTTCCGAGGTGGGCGAGCAGTACTTC. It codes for CASSSEVGEQYF.

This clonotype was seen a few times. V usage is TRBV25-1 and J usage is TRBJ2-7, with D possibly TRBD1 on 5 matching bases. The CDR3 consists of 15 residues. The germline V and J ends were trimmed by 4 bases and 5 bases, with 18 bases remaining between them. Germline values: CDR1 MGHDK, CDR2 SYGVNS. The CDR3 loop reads CASSALLKGVDEQYF. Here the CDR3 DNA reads TGTGCCAGCAGTGCCCTCCTCAAAGGGGTCGACGAGCAGTACTTC.

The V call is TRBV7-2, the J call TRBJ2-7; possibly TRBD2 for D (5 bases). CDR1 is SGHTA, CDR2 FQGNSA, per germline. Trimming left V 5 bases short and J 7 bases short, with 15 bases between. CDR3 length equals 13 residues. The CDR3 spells CASSLNPTGEQYF. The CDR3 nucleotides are TGTGCCAGCAGCCTGAACCCCACGGGGGAGCAGTACTTC.

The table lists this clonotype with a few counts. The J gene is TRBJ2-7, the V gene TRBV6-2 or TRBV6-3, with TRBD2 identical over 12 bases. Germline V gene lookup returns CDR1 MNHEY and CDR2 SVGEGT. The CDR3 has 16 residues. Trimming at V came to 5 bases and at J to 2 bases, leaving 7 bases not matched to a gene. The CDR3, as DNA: TGTGCCAGCAGTACGACTAGCGGGAGAAACACCTACGAGCAGTACTTC. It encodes CASSTTSGRNTYEQYF.

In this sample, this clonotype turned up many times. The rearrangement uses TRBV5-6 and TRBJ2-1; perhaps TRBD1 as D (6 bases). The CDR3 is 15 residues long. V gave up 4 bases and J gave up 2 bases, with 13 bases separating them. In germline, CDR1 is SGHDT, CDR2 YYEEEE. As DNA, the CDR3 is TGTGCCAGCAGCCTACAGGGTACACCCTACAATGAGCAGTTCTTC. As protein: CASSLQGTPYNEQFF. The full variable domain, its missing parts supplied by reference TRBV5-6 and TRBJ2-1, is DAGVTQSPTHLIKTRGQQVTLRCSPKSGHDTVSWYQQALGQGPQFIFQYYEEEERQRGNFPDRFSGHQFPNYSSELNVNALLLGDSALYLCASSLQGTPYNEQFFGPGTRLTVL.

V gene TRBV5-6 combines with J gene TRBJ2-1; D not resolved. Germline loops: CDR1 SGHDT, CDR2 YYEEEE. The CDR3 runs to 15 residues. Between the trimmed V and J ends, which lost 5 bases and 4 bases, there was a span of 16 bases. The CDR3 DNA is TGTGCCAGCAGTAGTGGCGTCGCTGTTTACAATGAGCAGTTCTTC. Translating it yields CASSSGVAVYNEQFF.

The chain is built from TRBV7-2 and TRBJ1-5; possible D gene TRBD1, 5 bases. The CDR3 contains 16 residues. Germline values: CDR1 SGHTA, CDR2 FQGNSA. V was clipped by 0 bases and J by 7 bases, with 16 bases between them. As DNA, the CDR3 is TGTGCCAGCAGCTTAGCCGGGACCCAGGAAGGACAGCCCCAGCATTTT. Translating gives CASSLAGTQEGQPQHF.